The clone carrying this T cell receptor (beta chain) showed up many times. Its antigen remains unidentified. Looked up from germline, CDR1 is SGHAT and CDR2 is FQNNGV. Trimming pared 4 bases from V and 1 base from J, leaving 17 bases between. This CDR3 has 16 amino acids. The data belong to a study of regulatory T cells in long-lasting Graves disease. Whole-study results and caveats: Authors noted too few samples as a limitation. Fewer public clonotypes were shared by new patients (966) than by persistent patients (roughly 2,600). TRBV28, TRBJ1-2 and TRBJ2-5 were favored in persistent disease.

Through Arm-PCR of CDR3 regions and iRepertoire HTBI primers, TCR beta libraries were built. TCRdb reanalysed the multiplex PCR reads using MiXCR and keeps one entry per CDR3 protein. The sample comprises 400,000 or so distinct CDR3 sequences, less than 25% of which are singletons, and less than 25% rests with the top ten. Regarding time point: persistent/refractory GD, antithyroid drugs over 5 years with positive TRAb. The TCR library was made from RNA that had been extracted from PBMCs in TRIzol. The receptor comes from a female donor with Graves disease. This material consisted of peripheral blood mononuclear cells (PBMCs), taken when the disease was refractory, from a patient treated with antithyroid drugs. The chain joins TRBV11-2 to TRBJ2-7; D could derive from TRBD1 or TRBD2 (5 bases each). The CDR3 here is CASSSPGTSYSYEQYF. CDR3 DNA: TGTGCCAGCAGCTCCCCCGGGACCTCATATTCCTACGAGCAGTACTTC.